This record looks at one T cell receptor (beta chain) sequence and its context. Its target is not known. Being one base from a much bigger clone, this may be a read error. CDR3 size: 14 residues. Deletions cut 5 bases from V and 1 base from J, with 12 bases between. The data were obtained in a study of blood T cells in healthy people across ages. Study-level results: Estimates based on one million T cells were treated as lower bounds. Researchers said unsorted PBMCs prevented a conclusive naive versus antigen-experienced comparison.

Samples each yielded at least 5 micrograms of total RNA. The second PCR ran about 6 to 12 cycles with a sample-barcoded 5' primer and J-beta primers. At least 2.5 million CDR3-containing paired-end reads were obtained per sample. In TCRdb, the 5' RACE reads were re-called with MiXCR into one record per CDR3 protein. The table lists around 1,000,000 distinct CDR3 sequences, around two fifths of them singletons, with roughly 13% in the top ten. This TCR was sampled from a man aged 18 to 30 in good health. The rearrangement uses TRBV12-3 or TRBV12-4 and TRBJ2-7, with D tentatively TRBD1 (6 bases). Sequencing was done on a sample of blood. The CDR3 protein is CASSVGQPSYEQYF. The CDR3 DNA reads TGTGCCAGCAGTGTAGGACAGCCTTCCTACGAGCAGTACTTC.